This entry is about one T cell receptor beta chain. What it recognizes is unknown. This entry is derived from a study of T cell responses to AZD1222 COVID-19 vaccine. Study-wide results and caveats: The number of AZD1222 recipients seropositive at baseline was only 5 to 7. Females outnumbered males among donors, who were mostly white British; clonal diversity was possibly underestimated.

This CDR3 spans 13 amino acids. V shed 11 bases, J shed 3 bases, and the junction held 7 bases outside the gene matches. Clones were read by immunoSEQ multiplex PCR, and TCRdb kept only the in-frame ones, dropping some. The repertoire has 95,000 to 110,000 clones, approximately 88% of them found once; the top ten carry approximately 22%. This material consisted of peripheral blood, taken on day 0 of AZD1222 vaccination. The receptor comes from an adult in good health. The chain links TRBV12-3 or TRBV12-4 to TRBJ2-5; 9 nucleotides line up with TRBD2. For the CDR3, the DNA is TGTGCCTCCCTGACTAGCGGAGAAGAGACCCAGTACTTC. This codes for CASLTSGEETQYF.